The 12 T cell receptor beta chains reported below all come from one sample, sequenced in a study of OX40 agonist ivuxolimab in advanced cancers. Assay: immunoSEQ multiplex PCR; the TCRdb copy retains only in-frame clones and omits some. The data hold under 45,000 clones, with 80% observed a single time. This sample comprised CD4+ or CD8+ T cells sorted from blood, obtained in a trial of the OX40 agonist ivuxolimab. These receptors originate from an adult with an advanced solid tumor such as melanoma, head and neck, liver or kidney cancer.

The chain employs TRBV11-3 and TRBJ2-3; perhaps TRBD2 as D (5 bases). The germline V gene encodes CDR1 SGHNT and CDR2 YENEEA. The V gene lost 6 bases and the J gene lost 5 bases, with 15 bases spanning the gap. The CDR3 contains 14 residues. This CDR3 reads CASSRAGSGDTQYF. The CDR3 bases are TGTGCCAGCAGTAGGGCTGGGAGTGGAGATACGCAGTATTTT.

This clone appeared once. CDR3 in amino acids: CASSFQGTGELFF. CDR3 DNA sequence: TGCGCCAGCAGCTTCCAAGGCACCGGGGAGCTGTTTTTT. V and J are TRBV5-1 and TRBJ2-2; D is undetermined. The V end was cut by 2 bases, the J end by 4 bases, with 6 bases between. Germline-derived CDR1 and CDR2 are SGHRS and YFSETQ. This CDR3 has 13 residues.

The rearrangement links TRBV10-3 to TRBJ2-2; 12 nucleotides match TRBD2. CDR3 length: 15 amino acids. The J segment lost 7 bases and the V segment lost 5 bases, leaving 5 bases of the junction unmatched. The germline gives CDR1 ENHRY, CDR2 SYGVKD. The CDR3 DNA reads TGTGCCATCAGTAAGACTAGCGGGAGCGGCGGGGAGCTGTTTTTT. It specifies CAISKTSGSGGELFF.

This clone appeared a few times. The CDR3 sequence is CASRPSGGRDEQFF. DNA for the CDR3: TGTGCCAGCAGGCCTAGCGGGGGTCGGGATGAGCAGTTCTTC. The chain recombines TRBV28 with TRBJ2-1; 10 bases map to TRBD2. The trim removed 6 bases at V and 8 bases at J, leaving 7 bases unmatched. Germline CDR1 and CDR2: MDHEN and SYDVKM. This CDR3 is built from 14 residues.

This chain uses TRBV7-2 with TRBJ2-2; D might be TRBD2 (6 bases). Germline V gene sequence: CDR1 SGHTA, CDR2 FQGNSA. The CDR3 is 16 residues long. V dropped 5 bases and J dropped 9 bases, with 22 bases sitting between them. The CDR3 reads CASSPAGSTLVRELFF. The CDR3 coding sequence is TGTGCCAGCAGCCCGGCGGGGTCAACATTAGTCCGGGAGCTGTTTTTT. Combining the CDR3 with reference TRBV7-2 and TRBJ2-2 gives the whole variable domain GAGVSQSPSNKVTEKGKDVELRCDPISGHTALYWYRQSLGQGLEFLIYFQGNSAPDKSGLPSDRFSAERTGGSVSTLTIQRTQQEDSAVYLCASSPAGSTLVRELFFGEGSRLTVL.

Note on this clone: A read error may produce the germline difference seen at one junction end. This specimen includes other DNA sequences encoding the same CDR3. The CDR3 region has the DNA TGCGCCAGTAGTGATGGTCAACAGGGCTTCTACGAGCAGTACTTC. Its protein product is CASSDGQQGFYEQYF. This chain links TRBV10-2 with TRBJ2-7, with D possibly matching TRBD1 (6 bases). This CDR3 has 15 amino acids. Germline CDR1 and CDR2: WSHSY and SAAADI.

The genes are TRBV25-1 and TRBJ1-2, with 7 bases lining up with TRBD1. CDR1 is MGHDK, CDR2 SYGVNS, per germline. The CDR3 consists of 13 residues. Trimming took 6 bases from V and 5 from J; bases not matched to a gene: 6. CDR3 amino acids: CASSTGTVYGYTF. DNA for the CDR3: TGTGCCAGCAGCACAGGGACAGTGTATGGCTACACCTTC.

The chain is built from TRBV19 and TRBJ2-2; 10 bases are a match to TRBD2. Germline loops: CDR1 LNHDA, CDR2 SQIVND (reference sequence). CDR3 length: 16 residues. J was trimmed by 3 bases and V by 3 bases; bases with no gene match: 4. The CDR3 loop reads CASSILAGAYTGELFF. The DNA for the CDR3 is TGTGCCAGTAGTATTCTAGCGGGGGCCTACACCGGGGAGCTGTTTTTT.

The chain couples TRBV19 to TRBJ2-5, with D possibly being TRBD2 (6 bases). Between the trimmed V and J ends, which lost 5 bases and 4 bases, there was a span of 17 bases. The V gene's germline CDR1 is LNHDA and CDR2 SQIVND (reference sequence). This CDR3 comprises 15 residues. The CDR3 is CASSEWDSPGETQYF. CDR3 in DNA: TGTGCCAGTAGTGAGTGGGACTCCCCCGGAGAGACCCAGTACTTC.

This chain uses TRBV4-3 with TRBJ2-3; 7 bases are a match to TRBD2. From germline, CDR1 is LGHNA and CDR2 YSLEER. The V segment lost 0 bases and the J segment 3 bases; nucleotides outside the gene matches: 9. The CDR3 length is 17 residues. The CDR3 DNA follows: TGCGCCAGCAGCCAAGATCAAGCGGGGCCATCTACAGATACGCAGTATTTT. Protein sequence: CASSQDQAGPSTDTQYF.

The chain has TRBV28 and TRBJ1-6; D gene ambiguous. This CDR3 comprises 15 residues. CDR1 is MDHEN and CDR2 is SYDVKM in the germline V gene. Trimming removed 7 bases at V and 9 bases at J, with 19 bases between. CDR3 sequence (DNA): TGTGCCAGCATTCCGGCTGACGGTTGGGTTTCACCCCTCCACTTT. It encodes CASIPADGWVSPLHF.

The J gene is TRBJ2-3, the V gene TRBV2, with unresolved D. Germline V gene lookup returns CDR1 SNHLY and CDR2 FYNNEI. V lost 4 bases, J lost 4 bases, and 12 bases lay in between. The CDR3 has 14 residues. DNA of the CDR3: TGTGCCAGCAGTGGAATTTTGATCGCAGATACGCAGTATTTT. It codes for CASSGILIADTQYF. Using reference TRBV2 and TRBJ2-3 for the parts outside the CDR3, the full variable domain is EPEVTQTPSHQVTQMGQEVILRCVPISNHLYFYWYRQILGQKVEFLVSFYNNEISEKSEIFDDQFSVERPDGSNFTLKIRSTKLEDSAMYFCASSGILIADTQYFGPGTRLTVL.